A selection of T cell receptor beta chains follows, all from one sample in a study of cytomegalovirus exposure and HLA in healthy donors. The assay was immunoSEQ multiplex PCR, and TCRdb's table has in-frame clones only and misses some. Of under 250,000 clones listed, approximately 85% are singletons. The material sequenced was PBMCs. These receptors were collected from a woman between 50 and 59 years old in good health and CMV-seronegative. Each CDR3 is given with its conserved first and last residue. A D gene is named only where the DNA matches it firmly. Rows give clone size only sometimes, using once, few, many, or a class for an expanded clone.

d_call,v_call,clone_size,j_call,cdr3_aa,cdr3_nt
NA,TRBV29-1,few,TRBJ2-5,CSVRGETTQETQYF,TGCAGCGTGCGCGGGGAGACAACACAAGAGACCCAGTACTTC
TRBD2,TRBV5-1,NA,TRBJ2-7,CASSLHGTSGIYEQYF,TGCGCCAGCAGCTTGCACGGGACTAGCGGGATATACGAGCAGTACTTC
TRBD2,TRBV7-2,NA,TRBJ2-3,CASSAQREPQYF,TGTGCCAGCAGCGCCCAGCGGGAGCCGCAGTATTTT
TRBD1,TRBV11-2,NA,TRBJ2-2,CASSWNQGARKTGELFF,TGTGCCAGCAGCTGGAATCAGGGGGCGAGGAAAACCGGGGAGCTGTTTTTT
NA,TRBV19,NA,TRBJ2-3,CASSLSQNTQYF,TGTGCCAGTAGCCTTAGTCAAAATACGCAGTATTTT
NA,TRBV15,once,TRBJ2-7,CATSRPDSSYEQYF,TGTGCCACCAGCAGACCCGACAGCTCCTACGAGCAGTACTTC
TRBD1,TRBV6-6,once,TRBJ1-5,CASRSWTGGNQPQHF,TGTGCCAGCCGTAGTTGGACAGGGGGCAATCAGCCCCAGCATTTT
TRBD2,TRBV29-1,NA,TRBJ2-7,CSVAKREQYEQYF,TGCAGCGTTGCTAAGCGGGAGCAGTACGAGCAGTACTTC
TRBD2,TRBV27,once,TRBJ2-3,CASSYGLAGDQRAQYF,TGTGCCAGCAGCTACGGACTAGCGGGAGACCAGAGGGCGCAGTATTTT
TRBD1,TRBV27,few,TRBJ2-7,CASSLLGDRGRKQYF,TGTGCCAGCAGTTTATTGGGGGACAGGGGGCGCAAGCAGTACTTC
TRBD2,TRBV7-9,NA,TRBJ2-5,CASSLSRGTSGKETQYF,TGTGCCAGCAGCTTATCGAGGGGGACTAGCGGAAAAGAGACCCAGTACTTC
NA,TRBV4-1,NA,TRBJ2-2,CASSQELSALILNTGELFF,TGCGCCAGCAGCCAAGAATTGAGCGCTCTAATCCTGAACACCGGGGAGCTGTTTTTT
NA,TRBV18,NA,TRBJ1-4,CASSPPPAGRRTNEKLFF,TGTGCCAGCTCACCACCTCCGGCAGGGAGGAGAACTAATGAAAAACTGTTTTTT
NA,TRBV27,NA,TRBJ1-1,CASSFRGNTEAFF,TGTGCCAGCAGTTTCAGGGGGAACACTGAAGCTTTCTTT
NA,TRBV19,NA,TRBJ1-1,CASSIGDLSGSEAFF,TGTGCCAGTAGTATTGGGGATCTGTCGGGGAGTGAAGCTTTCTTT
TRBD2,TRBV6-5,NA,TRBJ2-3,CASNSGGLTDTQYF,TGTGCCAGCAATAGCGGGGGACTAACAGATACGCAGTATTTT
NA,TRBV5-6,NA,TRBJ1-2,CASSSDSVGYGYTF,TGTGCCAGCAGCTCGGACAGTGTCGGCTATGGCTACACCTTC
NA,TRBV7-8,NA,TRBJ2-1,CASRSPGLLYNEQFF,TGTGCCAGCAGATCCCCGGGACTTCTCTACAATGAGCAGTTCTTC